The T cell receptor beta chain under discussion was sequenced for a study of vaccination effects on CD4 cells after COVID-19. Antigen-specific CD4+ T cell clonotypes were called by their expansion after viral peptide-pool culture in ViraFEST. Cultured cells yielded isolated CD4+ T cells after approximately nine days. Participants were vaccinated with two doses of either the BNT162b2 or mRNA-1273 vaccine. Under 2.5 million PBMC were placed in each well, which was supplemented with 10 IU/ml IL-2 and roughly 10 ug/ml peptides. Replacing half the medium with IL-2 medium was done on days 3 and 7. Profiling relied on immunoSEQ multiplex PCR, and the TCRdb table lists in-frame clones only, not all of them. The repertoire holds some 70,000 clones, with approximately 81% as singletons. About this clone: The antigen remains undetermined.

This material consisted of CD4+ T cells from PBMCs cultured with HCoV-229E spike peptides, taken after COVID-19 vaccination. This sequence was found in a human donor who received a COVID-19 vaccine.

CDR3 sequence (DNA): TGCGCCAGCCAAGAACAGGGGGCGAACACTGAAGCTTTCTTT. It encodes CASQEQGANTEAFF. The rearrangement uses TRBV5-1 and TRBJ1-1, with 9 bases fitting TRBD1. CDR3 size: 14 residues. The germline gives CDR1 SGHRS, CDR2 YFSETQ. Unmatched junction bases numbered 5, after V lost 7 bases and J lost 1 base.